This paragraph covers one TCR beta chain sequence. This CDR3 has 18 amino acids. Per the germline V gene, CDR1 is MNHNS and CDR2 is SASEGT. TCRdb re-analyzed the 5' RACE reads; it lists each CDR3 protein once, without DNA. The specimen's table records around 280,000 distinct CDR3 sequences. This sample is part of a study of T cells expressing NK-cell markers. The chain combines TRBV6-1 with TRBJ1-1; TCRdb's D call of TRBD1 is untestable without DNA. Sequencing was done on a sample of blood T cells: a sorted CD56 or NKG2C T cell subset, CD4+ or CD8+ T cells, or bulk PBMC T cells (not recorded which). The source of this sequence is a young man in good health. This CDR3 reads CASSRARQGATTNTEAFF.